Listed below are T cell receptor beta chains from one sample, sequenced in a study of cytomegalovirus exposure and HLA in healthy donors. Sequencing was performed with immunoSEQ multiplex PCR; in TCRdb, only in-frame clones are kept and a portion is missing. Here the sample spans 150,000 to 180,000 clones, more than 70% being singletons. Specimen: PBMCs. The receptor source for this set is a woman between 40 and 55 years old in good health and CMV-seropositive. Both conserved end residues are trimmed from each CDR3. A D gene is named only where the DNA matches it firmly. Clone size is given for some rows only: seen once, a few or many times, or a class if the clone is expanded.

abundance	v_gene	d_gene	CDR3aa
.	TRBV19	TRBD2	ASKQRGTDTQY
.	TRBV6-1	.	ASSDQGGVAKNIQY
.	TRBV25-1	TRBD1	ASSGGRAFSGANVLT
.	TRBV2	TRBD1	ASSERDRSWVESTEAF
.	TRBV14	TRBD2	ASSNGALAADEQF
few	TRBV19	TRBD1	ASSRDRGEAF
.	TRBV6-5	.	ASSYSGREVHETQY
once	TRBV6-1	TRBD1	ASSEPGQGRGNTIY
.	TRBV6-1	.	ASNPETRVGETQY
.	TRBV6-5	.	ASSYYWGEANQPQH
once	TRBV7-2	TRBD1	ASSDRGFGYGYT
.	TRBV7-9	TRBD1	ASSLGPQGAQY
.	TRBV6-6	TRBD1	ASSYSGTALTGELF
.	TRBV11-3	.	ASSLAQGNTGELF
.	TRBV5-4	TRBD1	ASSLDRGYEQY
.	TRBV19	TRBD1	ASSLHGTVQLLAKNIQY
.	TRBV11-2	TRBD1	ASSSGQGGEKLF
few	TRBV9	TRBD2	ASSPRLAGGDNEQF
.	TRBV6-1	.	ASSETHSGNTIY
.	TRBV5-6	.	ASSLKAGTQY
.	TRBV6-1	TRBD1	ASSVGQGGAGAYGYT
.	TRBV7-3	TRBD1	ASSPQQGSNEQF
.	TRBV5-1	TRBD1	ASSLDRGSATNEKLF
once	TRBV7-3	TRBD1	ASSLTGTGSDEQY
.	TRBV5-1	.	ASSRSTGPATEAF
.	TRBV6-1	.	ASSEALGIGGDTNYGYT
.	TRBV30	.	AWDPVGQGYGYT
.	TRBV18	TRBD2	ASSPVSGGFNEQF
.	TRBV27	TRBD1	ASSLSRRQGVNRNEQY
.	TRBV7-8	TRBD2	ASSLGGRGEQF
.	TRBV27	.	ASSLSGGTDTQY
.	TRBV5-1	TRBD1	ASSPGTGGYIQY
.	TRBV6-1	TRBD1	ASSGQGTETQY
.	TRBV6-1	TRBD1	ASSDPGQLNTEAF
.	TRBV7-9	.	ASSLVGSPSYEQY
.	TRBV29-1	.	SVVWGGPYNEQF
.	TRBV27	.	ASSLTTATYEQY
.	TRBV5-6	TRBD1	ASSLSGQGIYEQY
.	TRBV27	.	ASSFGASKADTQY
.	TRBV7-3	.	ASSPIGVGGGGELF
.	TRBV27	.	ASRQLYNEQF
.	TRBV27	.	ASTRQVSNYGYT
.	TRBV5-1	.	ASSFRLPDYEQY
.	TRBV9	.	ASSVDVSTDTQY
few	TRBV19	TRBD1	ASSPGQGVYGYT
.	TRBV21-1	.	ASSKSGSSYEQY
.	TRBV6-1	TRBD1	ASSPGQGGLNEQF
.	TRBV9	TRBD2	ASSVSGSVTGELF
.	TRBV9	.	ASSLTGTGSGANVLT
.	TRBV5-1	TRBD2	ASGGGGYEQY
.	TRBV6-4	TRBD2	AGGGADTQY
.	TRBV30	TRBD2	AWSVGAGGPYEQY
.	TRBV5-1	TRBD1	ASSLGGGMGNEQF
.	TRBV19	.	ASASRNEQF
.	TRBV2	.	ASIERQGPYSNQPQH
.	TRBV7-9	.	ASSLASGYHEQY
once	TRBV19	.	ASSFGGIYDNEQF
.	TRBV7-6	.	ASSLSPSYNEQF
.	TRBV30	.	AWSVTYPNRGGYT
.	TRBV4-1	.	ASSQDRNRMKTEAF